The 25 T cell receptor delta chains in this list originate from one sample, sequenced in a study of gamma-delta chains in newborns, infants, children. TCRdb re-called the reads via CATT. The data contain 2,500 to 3,000 delta-chain clones, roughly 50% of them singletons. The material sequenced was blood, taken at baseline. All receptors derive from a child who received the measles vaccine.

Only a few counts were recorded for this clone. The rearrangement joins TRDV1 to TRDJ1; 9 bases are shared with TRDD3. The V segment lost 5 bases and the J segment 1 base; nucleotides outside the gene matches: 29. The CDR3 runs 23 residues. CDR1 and CDR2 (germline): TSWWSYY, QGS. This CDR3 reads CALGHWAFLPSPLLGDPTDKLIF. CDR3 nucleotide sequence: TGTGCTCTTGGGCATTGGGCCTTCCTCCCCTCGCCGTTACTGGGGGACCCCACCGATAAACTCATCTTT.

On this clone: A much larger clonotype is one base distant, so this may be a read error. V and J are TRDV2 and TRDJ1; 7 nucleotides match TRDD3. V dropped 3 bases and J dropped 2; count of bases not matched to a gene: 14. In germline, CDR1 is GEAIGNYY, CDR2 EKD. The CDR3 is 17 amino acids. CDR3 DNA sequence: TGTGCCTGTGACCTACTGGGGAATACGCGTATAACCGATAAACTCATCTTT. It translates to CACDLLGNTRITDKLIF.

The CDR3: CALGPQPLTSTSPTWGIRNHRYTDKLIF. CDR3 bases: TGTGCTCTTGGGCCCCAACCCCTAACGTCGACTTCGCCAACTTGGGGGATTCGCAATCATCGGTACACCGATAAACTCATCTTT. J is TRDJ1 and V is TRDV1, with 8 bases identical to TRDD3. Germline CDR1 reads TSWWSYY; CDR2 reads QGS. CDR3 length: 28 amino acids. Trimming at V came to 5 bases and at J to 0 bases, leaving 44 bases not matched to a gene.

This clone has only a few counts. This may come from a read error, since a much larger clone is one base off. V gene TRDV2 combines with J gene TRDJ1; 11 bases fit TRDD3. This CDR3 is built from 15 residues. Per the germline V gene, CDR1 is GEAIGNYY and CDR2 is EKD. After removal of 5 bases from V and 3 bases from J, the junction contained 7 bases not matched to a gene. In DNA, the CDR3 is TGTGCCTGTGGCGTACTGGGGGATAAGCCCGATAAACTCATCTTT. It translates to CACGVLGDKPDKLIF.

This clone is medium-sized by share. The chain combines TRDV1 with TRDJ1, with 7 bases identical to TRDD3. Germline assignment: CDR1 TSWWSYY and CDR2 QGS. J gave up 0 bases and V 1 base, and 17 bases lay outside the gene matches. The CDR3 spans 20 residues. The CDR3 sequence: CALGEPFTTADTAYTDKLIF. CDR3 nucleotide sequence: TGTGCTCTTGGGGAACCATTTACTACGGCGGATACGGCTTACACCGATAAACTCATCTTT.

Points on this clone: One base away lies a much larger clone, so this may be a sequencing read error. Other nucleotide sequences in the sample specify the same CDR3. This chain joins TRDV1 and TRDJ1; TRDD2 matches 7 bases. CDR3 length: 24 amino acids. J gave up 0 bases and V 2 bases, and 30 bases lay outside the gene matches. Germline V lookup: CDR1 TSWWSYY, CDR2 QGS. For the CDR3, the DNA is TGTGCTCTTGGGGAAGTAATATTGGCTTCCTTCCTCCTGAGGGACTCGCCGTACACCGATAAACTCATCTTT. As protein: CALGEVILASFLLRDSPYTDKLIF.

There are a few counts of this clone. Other DNA sequences from this sample encode an identical CDR3 as well. The chain is built from TRDV3 and TRDJ1; D may be TRDD3 (6 bases). CDR3 length equals 17 residues. Germline V lookup: CDR1 TVYSNPD, CDR2 GDNSRS (reference sequence). V was pared by 1 base and J by 2 bases, with 23 bases between. The CDR3 nucleotides are TGTGCCTTTACACAGTCCCTAAGTGGGGGCCTAACCGATAAACTCATCTTT. Its translation is CAFTQSLSGGLTDKLIF.

The chain has TRDV3 and TRDJ1; TRDD3 matches at 9 bases. CDR3 length: 12 residues. Germline values: CDR1 TVYSNPD, CDR2 GDNSRS (reference sequence). The V gene end was trimmed by 5 bases and the J gene end by 10 bases; junction bases not matched to a gene: 11. DNA for the CDR3: TGTGCCGGACAAGGGGATACGGAAACACTCATCTTT. Translating it yields CAGQGDTETLIF. The full variable domain, rest sourced from reference TRDV3 and TRDJ1, is CDKVTQSSPDQTVASGSEVVLLCTYDTVYSNPDLFWYRIRPDYSFQFVFYGDNSRSEGADFTQGRFSVKHILTQKAFHLVISPVRTEDSATYYCAGQGDTETLIFGKGTRVTVEP.

This clone has a handful of counts. Additional DNA sequences in this sample encode the identical CDR3. The J gene is TRDJ1, the V gene TRDV2; TRDD3 aligns across 10 bases. The V gene end was trimmed by 3 bases and the J gene end by 2 bases; junction bases not matched to a gene: 11. CDR1 GEAIGNYY and CDR2 EKD come from the germline V gene. The CDR3 covers 17 residues. CDR3 protein: CACDPLPLLGDTDKLIF. DNA of the CDR3: TGTGCCTGTGACCCACTCCCTTTACTGGGGGATACCGATAAACTCATCTTT.

The count of this clone is one. This chain uses TRDV3 with TRDJ1, with TRDD3 identical over 11 bases. With 4 bases clipped from V and 3 bases from J, the junction kept 16 bases outside the gene matches. Germline lookup yields CDR1 TVYSNPD and CDR2 GDNSRS (reference sequence). This CDR3 spans 17 amino acids. The CDR3 spells CASRLAGGYRDADKLIF. Written as DNA, the CDR3 is TGTGCCTCGAGACTGGCTGGGGGATACCGGGACGCCGATAAACTCATCTTT.

As regards this clone: At one end, the junction sequence differs from germline, possibly due to a read error. The chain carries TRDV1 and TRDJ1; 10 bases line up with TRDD3. Germline V gene lookup returns CDR1 TSWWSYY and CDR2 QGS. The CDR3 has 27 residues. The CDR3 loop reads CALGELFYFLQMGDTGVGTVSLDKLIF. The DNA for the CDR3 is TGTGCTCTTGGGGAACTCTTCTACTTCCTACAAATGGGGGATACTGGGGTAGGGACCGTTTCCCTCGATAAGCTCATCTTT.

This clone was found once. A single base separates this from a much larger clone, so it may be a read error. V and J are TRDV2 and TRDJ3, with TRDD3 matching over 10 bases. The CDR3 sequence is 20 residues long. The germline gives CDR1 GEAIGNYY, CDR2 EKD. CDR3 sequence reads: CACDTVRGTGGSWDARQMFF. CDR3 DNA sequence: TGTGCCTGTGACACCGTGCGCGGTACTGGGGGATCCTGGGACGCCCGACAGATGTTTTTC.

For this clone: This could be a read error, since a much larger clone is one nucleotide away. J is TRDJ1 and V is TRDV1; 10 bases line up with TRDD3. Per the germline V gene, CDR1 is TSWWSYY and CDR2 is QGS. Trimming removed 4 bases from V and 3 bases from J; junction bases left unmatched: 20. This CDR3 has 20 amino acids. Here the CDR3 reads CALGGQLGLRYWGIPDKLIF. In DNA form, the CDR3 reads TGTGCTCTTGGGGGACAACTAGGGTTAAGGTACTGGGGGATTCCCGATAAACTCATCTTT.

This clone is medium-sized within its sample. The V call is TRAV29/DV5, the J call TRDJ1; D gene uncertain. The CDR3 is made up of 13 amino acids. V lost 0 bases and J lost 1, with 7 bases in between. Germline V lookup: CDR1 NSMFDY, CDR2 ISSIKDK. The DNA for the CDR3 is TGTGCAGCAAGCGCGCGGAGCACCGATAAACTCATCTTT. As protein: CAASARSTDKLIF.

By share, this clone ranks as medium-sized (0.01 to 0.1%). Additional DNA sequences in this sample encode the identical CDR3. The rearrangement links TRDV1 to TRDJ1; 7 bases fit TRDD2. The CDR3 has 24 residues. V lost 2 bases, J lost 0 bases, and 30 bases stayed unmatched. Germline V gives CDR1 TSWWSYY, CDR2 QGS. CDR3 in DNA: TGTGCTCTTGGGGAAGTAATATTGGCTTCCTTCCTCCTGAGGGATTCGCCGTACACCGATAAACTCATCTTT. Protein: CALGEVILASFLLRDSPYTDKLIF.

This clone was seen more than once but under ten times. One junction end disagrees with the germline gene, perhaps due to a read error. The chain links TRDV1 to TRDJ1; unclear D gene. Germline CDR1 TSWWSYY, CDR2 QGS. The CDR3 consists of 19 residues. The CDR3 DNA reads TGTGCTCTTGGGGAACTAGTGGCCGGTACGGGCCCGGGCACCTATAAACTCATCTTT. Its translation is CALGELVAGTGPGTYKLIF.

This clone is labeled as large. This chain uses TRDV1 with TRDJ1, with 10 bases that match TRDD3. This CDR3 is 21 amino acids long. Germline CDR1 is TSWWSYY and CDR2 is QGS. Losses at the gene ends were 1 base for V and 0 bases for J; bases not matched to a gene: 17. This CDR3 reads CALGEPASHWGIPLYTDKLIF. The CDR3 nucleotides read TGTGCTCTTGGGGAACCGGCCTCCCACTGGGGGATTCCCCTGTACACCGATAAACTCATCTTT.

The chain is built from TRDV3 and TRDJ1; 8 nucleotides line up with TRDD3. V shed 1 base, J shed 5 bases, and the junction held 12 bases outside the gene matches. Germline V gene lookup returns CDR1 TVYSNPD and CDR2 GDNSRS (reference sequence). This CDR3 has 15 amino acids. CDR3 residues: CAFTDYRGYLDKLIF. In DNA form, the CDR3 reads TGTGCCTTTACTGACTATAGGGGATACCTGGATAAACTCATCTTT.

The chain joins TRDV2 to TRDJ3; 7 bases match TRDD3. The CDR3 spans 21 residues. From germline, CDR1 is GEAIGNYY and CDR2 EKD. Trimming took 3 bases from V and 0 from J; bases not matched to a gene: 16. The CDR3 loop is CACDSIRTGDLLSWDTRQMFF. The DNA of the CDR3 is TGTGCCTGTGACTCCATCCGTACTGGGGACTTACTCTCCTGGGACACCCGACAGATGTTTTTC.

On this clone itself: A much larger clone lies a single base off, so this may be a read error. The CDR3 loop is CALGAPRGGLPIDWGIRETTQLFF. The CDR3 DNA is TGTGCTCTTGGGGCCCCCCGCGGCGGCCTTCCTATTGACTGGGGGATACGGGAGACAACACAACTCTTCTTT. V and J are TRDV1 and TRDJ2; 13 bases fit TRDD3. The CDR3 contains 24 residues. From germline, CDR1 is TSWWSYY and CDR2 QGS.

Turning to this clone: A clone one base away is much larger, so this may be a read error. The genes are TRDV1 and TRDJ3; D might be TRDD2 (6 bases). From germline, CDR1 is TSWWSYY and CDR2 QGS. The CDR3 contains 20 residues. The CDR3 DNA sequence: TGTGCTCTTGGGAAACTTAGCCGCCTTCCCCCTTCCTGGGACACCCGACAGATGTTTTTC. Translated, it gives CALGKLSRLPPSWDTRQMFF.

In its sample, this clone was seen a few times. This chain links TRDV1 with TRDJ1; TRDD3 matches at 7 bases. Looked up from germline, CDR1 is TSWWSYY and CDR2 is QGS. Trimming removed 2 bases from V and 9 bases from J; junction bases left unmatched: 24. This CDR3 comprises 19 residues. The CDR3 coding sequence is TGTGCTCTTGGGGAATCAAGGGTCCGGGCGCTAGCTGGGGGTCCTCAACTCATCTTT. Residues: CALGESRVRALAGGPQLIF.

As concerns this clone: The sample holds other DNA sequences that translate to the same CDR3. The chain employs TRDV1 and TRDJ1; possible D gene TRDD3, 5 bases. V was cut by 2 bases and J by 1 base, with 38 bases left in between. CDR1 TSWWSYY and CDR2 QGS come from the germline V gene. CDR3 length: 24 amino acids. The CDR3 coding sequence is TGTGCTCTTGGGGAATTTACGTCCAAGTTCCGACCCAGGCCCTCTGGGAGAATCACCGATAAACTCATCTTT. Protein: CALGEFTSKFRPRPSGRITDKLIF.

In the case of this clone: This may arise from a read error, as a much more abundant clone is one base away. This rearrangement joins TRAV29/DV5 to TRDJ1, with 8 positions matching TRDD3. Germline assignment: CDR1 NSMFDY and CDR2 ISSIKDK. CDR3 length: 22 residues. As DNA, the CDR3 is TGTGCATCAAGCGCAATCTCCTCAACCCTATTCCTGCTGGGGGAAGACACCGATAAACTCATCTTT. This sequence encodes CASSAISSTLFLLGEDTDKLIF.

This clone was seen more than once but under ten times. The V call is TRDV1, the J call TRDJ4; 8 bases match TRDD3. This CDR3 region has 18 residues. The J segment lost 0 bases and the V segment lost 1 base, leaving 13 bases of the junction unmatched. CDR1 is TSWWSYY and CDR2 is QGS in the germline V gene. As DNA, the CDR3 is TGTGCTCTTGGGGAACCCCCCCTGAGTGGGGGATCGGCCAGACCCCTGATCTTT. It translates to CALGEPPLSGGSARPLIF.